This TCR beta chain was documented in a study of blood T cell repertoires in COVID-19. Study-level information: T cells, B-cell-depleted T cells, or PBMCs supplied cDNA or gDNA.

Authors' data handling: Researchers report that nucleated cell counts were estimated from reference gene primer amplification. Clones were read by immunoSEQ multiplex PCR, and TCRdb kept only the in-frame ones, dropping some. That table furnishes V, J and clone size, whereas the DNA furnished D and trimming. The sample lists around 300,000 clones; 70% to 90% were seen once. V dropped 2 bases and J dropped 5; count of bases not matched to a gene: 6. The CDR3 extends over 15 amino acids. CDR1 and CDR2 (germline): MGHDK, SYGVNS. Enrolled during active infection, Seattle patients were then followed longitudinally.

Material for sequencing was peripheral blood. The V and J genes are TRBV25-1 and TRBJ2-5; 9 bases match TRBD1. This receptor was identified in a woman aged 45-59 years with COVID-19, enrolled during active disease. The CDR3 DNA reads TGTGCCAGCAGTGAAGGACAGGGGAGGTGGGAGACCCAGTACTTC. Translation gives CASSEGQGRWETQYF.